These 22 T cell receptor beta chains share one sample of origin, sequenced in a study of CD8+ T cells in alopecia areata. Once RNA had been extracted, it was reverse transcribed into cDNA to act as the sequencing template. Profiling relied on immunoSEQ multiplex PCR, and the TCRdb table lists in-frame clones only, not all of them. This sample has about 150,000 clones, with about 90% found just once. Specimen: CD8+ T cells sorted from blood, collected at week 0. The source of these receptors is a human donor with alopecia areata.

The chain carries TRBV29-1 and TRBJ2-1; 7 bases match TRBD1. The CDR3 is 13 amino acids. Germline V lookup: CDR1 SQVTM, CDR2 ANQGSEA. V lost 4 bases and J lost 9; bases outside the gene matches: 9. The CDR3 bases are TGCAGCGTTGGCCTCTTCTCAGGGGGTGAGCAGTTCTTC. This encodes CSVGLFSGGEQFF.

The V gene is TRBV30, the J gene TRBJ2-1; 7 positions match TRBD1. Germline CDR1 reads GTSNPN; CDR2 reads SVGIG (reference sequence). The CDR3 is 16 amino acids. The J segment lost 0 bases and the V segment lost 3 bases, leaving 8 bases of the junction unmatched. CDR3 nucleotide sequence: TGTGCCTGGAGCTTAGGGACAGTGGTCTCCTACAATGAGCAGTTCTTC. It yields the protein CAWSLGTVVSYNEQFF. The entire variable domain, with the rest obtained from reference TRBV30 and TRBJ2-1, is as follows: SQTIHQWPATLVQPVGSPLSLECTVEGTSNPNLYWYRQAAGRGLQLLFYSVGIGQISSEVPQNLSASRPQDRQFILSSKKLLLSDSGFYLCAWSLGTVVSYNEQFFGPGTRLTVL.

The CDR3 loop reads CASSPGAGGGRGQEQFF. The CDR3, as DNA: TGTGCCAGCAGCCCCGGTGCGGGTGGCGGGAGGGGGCAGGAGCAGTTCTTC. The chain couples TRBV9 to TRBJ2-1; 9 positions agree with TRBD2. The CDR3 consists of 17 residues. Germline V gene data show CDR1 as SGDLS and CDR2 as YYNGEE. V lost 4 bases and J lost 10; bases outside the gene matches: 18.

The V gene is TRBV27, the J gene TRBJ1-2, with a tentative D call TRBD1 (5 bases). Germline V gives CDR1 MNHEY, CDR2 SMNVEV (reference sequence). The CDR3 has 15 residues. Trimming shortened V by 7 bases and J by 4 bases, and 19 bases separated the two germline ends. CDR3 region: CASKAGTAAIYGYTF. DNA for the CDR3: TGTGCCAGCAAGGCAGGGACGGCTGCAATCTATGGCTACACCTTC.

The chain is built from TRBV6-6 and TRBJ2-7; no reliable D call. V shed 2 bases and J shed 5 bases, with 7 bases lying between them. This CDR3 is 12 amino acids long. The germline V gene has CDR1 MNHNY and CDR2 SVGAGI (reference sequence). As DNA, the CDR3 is TGTGCCAGCAGTTACGGGCAGGACGAGCAGTACTTC. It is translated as CASSYGQDEQYF.

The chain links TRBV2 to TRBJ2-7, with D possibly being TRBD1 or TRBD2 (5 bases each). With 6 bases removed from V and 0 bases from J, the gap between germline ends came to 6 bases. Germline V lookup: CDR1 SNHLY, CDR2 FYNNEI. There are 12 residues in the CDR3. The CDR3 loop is CASRGDSYEQYF. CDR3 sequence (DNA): TGTGCCAGCAGGGGGGACTCCTACGAGCAGTACTTC.

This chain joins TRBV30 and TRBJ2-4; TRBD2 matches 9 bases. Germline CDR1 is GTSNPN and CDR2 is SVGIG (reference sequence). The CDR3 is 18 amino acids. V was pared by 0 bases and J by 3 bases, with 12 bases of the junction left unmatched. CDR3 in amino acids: CAWSVSLAGRSGKNIQYF. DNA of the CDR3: TGTGCCTGGAGTGTATCGCTAGCGGGACGGAGCGGCAAAAACATTCAGTACTTC.

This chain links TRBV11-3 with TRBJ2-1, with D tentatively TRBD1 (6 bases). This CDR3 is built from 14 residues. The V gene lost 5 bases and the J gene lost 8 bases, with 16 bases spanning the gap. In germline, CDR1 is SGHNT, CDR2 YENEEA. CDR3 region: CASSPQNRVDEQFF. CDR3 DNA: TGTGCCAGCAGCCCTCAAAACAGGGTTGATGAGCAGTTCTTC.

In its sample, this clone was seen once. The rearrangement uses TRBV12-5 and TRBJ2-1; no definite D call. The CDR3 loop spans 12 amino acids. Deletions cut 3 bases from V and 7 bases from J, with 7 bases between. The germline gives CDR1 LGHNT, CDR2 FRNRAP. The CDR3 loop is CASGFIENEQFF. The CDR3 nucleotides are TGTGCTAGTGGTTTCATCGAGAATGAGCAGTTCTTC. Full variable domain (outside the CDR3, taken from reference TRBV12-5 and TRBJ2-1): DARVTQTPRHKVTEMGQEVTMRCQPILGHNTVFWYRQTMMQGLELLAYFRNRAPLDDSGMPKDRFSAEMPDATLATLKIQPSEPRDSAVYFCASGFIENEQFFGPGTRLTVL.

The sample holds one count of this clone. CDR3 bases: TGCAGCGGAGTAAGCTCCTACGAGCAGTACTTC. Residues: CSGVSSYEQYF. The chain joins TRBV29-1 to TRBJ2-7, with no clear D. The CDR3 sequence is 11 residues long. Germline loops: CDR1 SQVTM, CDR2 ANQGSEA. The germline V and J ends were trimmed by 7 bases and 0 bases, with 7 bases remaining between them.

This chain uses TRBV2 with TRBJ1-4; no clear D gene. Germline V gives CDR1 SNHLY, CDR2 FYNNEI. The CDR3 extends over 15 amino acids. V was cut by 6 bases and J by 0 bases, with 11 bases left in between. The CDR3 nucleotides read TGTGCCAGCAGCCTGACACTTACAACTAATGAAAAACTGTTTTTT. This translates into CASSLTLTTNEKLFF.

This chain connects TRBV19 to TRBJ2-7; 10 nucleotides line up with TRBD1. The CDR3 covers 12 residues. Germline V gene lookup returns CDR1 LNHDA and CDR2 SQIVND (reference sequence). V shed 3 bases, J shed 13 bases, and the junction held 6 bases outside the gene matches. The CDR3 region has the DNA TGTGCCAGTAGTATCCGCGGACAGGGGGGATACTTC. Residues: CASSIRGQGGYF.

The CDR3 reads CASSLGEGHTGELFF. The CDR3 bases are TGCGCCAGCAGCTTGGGAGAAGGGCACACCGGGGAGCTGTTTTTT. The chain links TRBV5-1 to TRBJ2-2; no reliable D call. The CDR3 is 15 amino acids. Germline assignment: CDR1 SGHRS and CDR2 YFSETQ. Trimming took off 0 bases at V and 3 bases at J, with 9 bases between the two ends.

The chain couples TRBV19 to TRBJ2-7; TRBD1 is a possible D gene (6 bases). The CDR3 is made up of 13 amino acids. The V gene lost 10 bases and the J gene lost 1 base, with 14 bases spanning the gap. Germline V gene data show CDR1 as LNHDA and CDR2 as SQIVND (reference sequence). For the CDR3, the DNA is TGTGCCACCGCTTGGACAGATTCCTACGAGCAGTACTTC. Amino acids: CATAWTDSYEQYF.

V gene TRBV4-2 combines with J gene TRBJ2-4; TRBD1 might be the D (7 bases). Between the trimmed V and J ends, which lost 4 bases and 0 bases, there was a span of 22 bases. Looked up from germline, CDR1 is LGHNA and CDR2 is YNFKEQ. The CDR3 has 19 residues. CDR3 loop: CASSRQGGGSLLAKNIQYF. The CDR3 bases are TGTGCCAGCAGCCGACAGGGAGGAGGTAGTTTACTAGCCAAAAACATTCAGTACTTC.

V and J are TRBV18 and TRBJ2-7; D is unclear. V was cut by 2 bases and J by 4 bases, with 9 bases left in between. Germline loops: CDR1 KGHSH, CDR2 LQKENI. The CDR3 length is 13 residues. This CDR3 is CASSPGSGYEQYF. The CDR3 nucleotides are TGTGCCAGCTCACCAGGGTCTGGGTACGAGCAGTACTTC.

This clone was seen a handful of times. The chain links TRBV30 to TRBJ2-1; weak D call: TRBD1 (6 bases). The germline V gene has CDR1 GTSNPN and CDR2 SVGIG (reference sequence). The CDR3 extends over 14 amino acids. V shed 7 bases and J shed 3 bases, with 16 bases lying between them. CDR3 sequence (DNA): TGTGCCTACCTCCGGGACACCCACTACAATGAGCAGTTCTTC. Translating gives CAYLRDTHYNEQFF.

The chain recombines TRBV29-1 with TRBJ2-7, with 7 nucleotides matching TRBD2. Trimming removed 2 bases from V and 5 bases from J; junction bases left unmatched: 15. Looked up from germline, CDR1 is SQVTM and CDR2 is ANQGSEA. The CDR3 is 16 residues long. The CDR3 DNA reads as TGCAGCGTTGAAATTGGAGCGGGAACCCCCTTTGACGAGCAGTACTTC. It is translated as CSVEIGAGTPFDEQYF.

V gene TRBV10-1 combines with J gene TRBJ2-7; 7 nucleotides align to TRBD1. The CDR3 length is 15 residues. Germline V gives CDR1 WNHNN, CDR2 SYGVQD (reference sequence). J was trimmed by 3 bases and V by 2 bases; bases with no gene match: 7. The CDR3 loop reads CASSEGTERHYEQYF. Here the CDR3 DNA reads TGCGCCAGCAGTGAGGGGACAGAGCGACACTACGAGCAGTACTTC.

CDR3 sequence (DNA): TGTGCCAGCAGTTTTCTCCGGACCGGAGGAGACGGCTATGGCTACACCTTC. Protein sequence: CASSFLRTGGDGYGYTF. V and J are TRBV27 and TRBJ1-2, with D unclear. The V end was cut by 3 bases, the J end by 4 bases, with 21 bases between. The CDR3 extends over 17 amino acids. Germline lookup yields CDR1 MNHEY and CDR2 SMNVEV (reference sequence).

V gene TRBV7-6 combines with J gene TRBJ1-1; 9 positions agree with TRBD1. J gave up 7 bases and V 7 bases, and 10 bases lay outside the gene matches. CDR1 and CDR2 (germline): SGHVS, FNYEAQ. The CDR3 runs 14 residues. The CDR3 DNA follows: TGTGCCAGCACCCAAGCTCCGGGACAGGGTGAAGCTTTCTTT. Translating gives CASTQAPGQGEAFF.

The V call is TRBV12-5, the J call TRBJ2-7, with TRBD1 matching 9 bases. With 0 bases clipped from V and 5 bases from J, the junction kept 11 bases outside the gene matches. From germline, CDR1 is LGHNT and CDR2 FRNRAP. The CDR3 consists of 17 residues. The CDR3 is CASGLVATGQGRNEQYF. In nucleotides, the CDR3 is TGTGCTAGTGGTTTGGTAGCCACAGGACAGGGGAGGAACGAGCAGTACTTC.